Shown below are 20 T cell receptor beta chains from a single sample sequenced in a study of cytomegalovirus exposure and HLA in healthy donors. Primers for the PCR totalled 60 Vbeta and 13 Jbeta. Assay: immunoSEQ multiplex PCR; the TCRdb copy retains only in-frame clones and omits some. The repertoire holds 100,000 or so clones, with around three quarters as singletons. The specimen sequenced was PBMCs. These receptor sequences come from a woman in her fifties or sixties in good health and CMV-seropositive.

V and J are TRBV5-1 and TRBJ2-1; TRBD2 agrees at 13 bases. This CDR3 contains 15 residues. The germline V gene encodes CDR1 SGHRS and CDR2 YFSETQ. The ends lost 4 bases at V and 9 bases at J; junction bases unmatched: 7. The CDR3 here is CASSAGLAGRGEQFF. CDR3 DNA: TGCGCCAGCAGCGCGGGACTAGCGGGAAGGGGTGAGCAGTTCTTC.

V usage is TRBV6-1 and J usage is TRBJ2-5; 8 bases align to TRBD2. V dropped 0 bases and J dropped 5; count of bases not matched to a gene: 11. This CDR3 is built from 17 residues. The V gene's germline CDR1 is MNHNS and CDR2 SASEGT. The CDR3 here is CASSEARGSGVVETQYF. The CDR3 DNA sequence: TGTGCCAGCAGTGAAGCGAGGGGTAGCGGGGTAGTGGAGACCCAGTACTTC.

In this sample, this clone turned up a few times. This chain uses TRBV28 with TRBJ1-2; D gene uncertain. CDR1 is MDHEN, CDR2 SYDVKM, per germline. V lost 3 bases and J 4 bases, leaving 12 bases between the germline ends. This CDR3 is built from 14 residues. CDR3: CASSLPPGFYGYTF. The CDR3 DNA is TGTGCCAGCAGTTTGCCCCCGGGATTCTATGGCTACACCTTC.

The chain joins TRBV7-2 to TRBJ1-1, with 7 nucleotides matching TRBD1. The CDR3 is made up of 15 amino acids. In germline, CDR1 is SGHTA, CDR2 FQGNSA. V lost 1 base, J lost 5 bases, and 7 bases stayed unmatched. CDR3 protein: CASSLGQGGGTEAFF. CDR3 sequence (DNA): TGTGCCAGCAGCTTAGGCCAAGGGGGCGGTACTGAAGCTTTCTTT.

The chain combines TRBV5-1 with TRBJ2-2, with D uncertain. Looked up from germline, CDR1 is SGHRS and CDR2 is YFSETQ. The ends were cut back, 0 bases at V and 5 bases at J, with 2 bases in the middle. The CDR3 totals 12 residues. The CDR3 loop is CASSLATGELFF. The CDR3 DNA reads TGCGCCAGCAGCTTGGCAACCGGGGAGCTGTTTTTT.

This chain uses TRBV7-6 with TRBJ1-5, with 8 nucleotides matching TRBD1. From germline, CDR1 is SGHVS and CDR2 FNYEAQ. The V and J ends lost 5 bases and 6 bases, in that order; junction bases with no gene match: 6. The CDR3 contains 14 residues. DNA of the CDR3: TGTGCCAGCAGCCCCGGACAGGGATCTCAGCCCCAGCATTTT. Protein product: CASSPGQGSQPQHF.

On this clone itself: The sample has other DNA sequences that encode this CDR3 too. The chain is built from TRBV11-2 and TRBJ1-3; no clear D gene. Germline lookup yields CDR1 SGHAT and CDR2 FQNNGV. The CDR3 loop spans 15 amino acids. V lost 6 bases and J 4 bases, leaving 16 bases between the germline ends. The DNA of the CDR3 is TGTGCCAGCAGTCCTACATTGGGCCTAGGAAACACCATATATTTT. It translates to CASSPTLGLGNTIYF.

The chain links TRBV5-1 to TRBJ1-1; 7 bases line up with TRBD1. Trimming cost V 3 bases and J 7 bases; bases outside gene matches: 6. Germline V gene data show CDR1 as SGHRS and CDR2 as YFSETQ. The length of the CDR3 is 13 residues. DNA of the CDR3: TGCGCCAGCAGCTGGACAGGAACTAGTGAAGCTTTCTTT. Translating it yields CASSWTGTSEAFF.

The chain links TRBV9 to TRBJ1-3, with D perhaps TRBD1 (6 bases). V lost 0 bases to trimming and J lost 4 bases, with 11 bases between them. The CDR3 spans 15 residues. In germline, CDR1 is SGDLS, CDR2 YYNGEE. In DNA form, the CDR3 reads TGTGCCAGCAGCGTAGATACAGGGTTGGGAAACACCATATATTTT. This encodes CASSVDTGLGNTIYF.

Notes on this clone: Germline is not matched at one junction end, which may reflect a read error. The gene calls are TRBV7-9 and TRBJ1-2, with 7 bases lining up with TRBD1. Germline V gene data show CDR1 as SEHNR and CDR2 as FQNEAQ (reference sequence). The CDR3 spans 11 residues. Here the CDR3 DNA reads TGTTCCAGCAGCATAGGGGGCGGCTACACCTTC. This codes for CSSSIGGGYTF.

The chain carries TRBV5-4 and TRBJ1-4; 10 nucleotides agree with TRBD1. J was trimmed by 7 bases and V by 3 bases; bases with no gene match: 9. Germline V CDR1 and CDR2: SGHNT, YYREEE (reference sequence). This CDR3 spans 16 amino acids. The DNA for the CDR3 is TGTGCCAGCAGCTCTGGAGACAGGGGGCGCGGTGAAAAACTGTTTTTT. Its translation is CASSSGDRGRGEKLFF.

The chain links TRBV25-1 to TRBJ1-1, with 9 bases that match TRBD1. The length of the CDR3 is 15 residues. The J segment lost 5 bases and the V segment lost 3 bases, leaving 7 bases of the junction unmatched. From germline, CDR1 is MGHDK and CDR2 SYGVNS. CDR3 amino acids: CASSDPGTGKTEAFF. The DNA for the CDR3 is TGTGCCAGCAGTGACCCCGGGACAGGGAAAACTGAAGCTTTCTTT.

The chain uses TRBV19 and TRBJ2-2, with 8 bases fitting TRBD2. J lost 4 bases, V lost 4 bases, and 8 bases had no gene match. This CDR3 is 16 amino acids long. CDR1 LNHDA and CDR2 SQIVND come from the germline V gene (reference sequence). Here the CDR3 reads CASSTRGGRSTGELFF. The CDR3 region has the DNA TGTGCCAGTAGTACTCGGGGGGGGCGGAGCACCGGGGAGCTGTTTTTT. The complete variable domain, with remaining parts taken from reference TRBV19 and TRBJ2-2, reads DGGITQSPKYLFRKEGQNVTLSCEQNLNHDAMYWYRQDPGQGLRLIYYSQIVNDFQKGDIAEGYSVSREKKESFPLTVTSAQKNPTAFYLCASSTRGGRSTGELFFGEGSRLTVL.

The chain recombines TRBV27 with TRBJ1-2; a weak D match, TRBD1 (5 bases). Germline V lookup: CDR1 MNHEY, CDR2 SMNVEV (reference sequence). This CDR3 has 14 amino acids. The germline V and J ends were trimmed by 6 bases and 7 bases, with 18 bases remaining between them. CDR3 amino acids: CASSPLSRAGGYTF. The CDR3 nucleotides are TGTGCCAGCAGCCCCCTTAGCAGGGCAGGTGGCTACACCTTC.

The V call is TRBV19, the J call TRBJ1-2; TRBD1 matches 9 bases. The CDR3 has 13 amino acids. Trimming took 6 bases from V and 4 from J; bases not matched to a gene: 3. CDR1 is LNHDA and CDR2 is SQIVND in the germline V gene (reference sequence). The CDR3 DNA is TGTGCCAGTAGGGAGGGACAGGGCTATGGCTACACCTTC. Translating it yields CASREGQGYGYTF.

This chain uses TRBV5-1 with TRBJ1-1; the D gene is possibly TRBD1 (6 bases). Germline V gene data show CDR1 as SGHRS and CDR2 as YFSETQ. Trimming removed 7 bases from V and 3 bases from J, with 13 bases in between. There are 13 residues in the CDR3. DNA for the CDR3: TGCGCCAGCGGCGGGGGCGGGGACACTGAAGCTTTCTTT. Protein: CASGGGGDTEAFF.

As for this clone: Other DNA sequences in the same sample also yield this CDR3. This rearrangement joins TRBV30 to TRBJ1-2; 8 bases match TRBD1. Trimming removed 2 bases from V and 4 bases from J; junction bases left unmatched: 3. CDR1 and CDR2 from the germline V gene are GTSNPN and SVGIG (reference sequence). The CDR3 is made up of 13 amino acids. The CDR3 loop reads CAWSRDRPYGYTF. The DNA for the CDR3 is TGTGCCTGGAGTCGGGACAGGCCCTATGGCTACACCTTC.

This clone was seen a handful of times. The gene calls are TRBV7-9 and TRBJ1-5, with 10 bases fitting TRBD1. Trimming removed 5 bases from V and 7 bases from J; junction bases left unmatched: 8. Per germline, CDR1 SEHNR and CDR2 FQNEAQ (reference sequence). The CDR3 covers 15 residues. The DNA of the CDR3 is TGTGCCAGCAGCCCGGGACAGGGGCCCTGGCAGCCCCAGCATTTT. Translated: CASSPGQGPWQPQHF.

The chain has TRBV15 and TRBJ2-5, with TRBD2 as a possible D gene (5 bases). The CDR3 covers 13 residues. V was clipped by 5 bases and J by 0 bases, with 7 bases between them. The germline V gene has CDR1 LNHNV and CDR2 YYDKDF (reference sequence). The chain's CDR3 is CATSPDYQETQYF. DNA of the CDR3: TGTGCCACCAGCCCGGACTACCAAGAGACCCAGTACTTC.

The chain links TRBV19 to TRBJ2-3; tentative D call: TRBD2 (6 bases). Germline assignment: CDR1 LNHDA and CDR2 SQIVND (reference sequence). There are 15 residues in the CDR3. Trimming shortened V by 6 bases and J by 4 bases, and 17 bases separated the two germline ends. The CDR3 sequence: CASSPSDSIADTQYF. The CDR3 DNA reads TGTGCCAGTAGCCCTAGCGATTCGATAGCAGATACGCAGTATTTT.